Below are 7 T cell receptor beta chains sequenced from a single sample in a study of shared clonotypes between healthy human individuals (dated by TCRdb to about 2020). Libraries were constructed by the immunoSEQ multiplex PCR assay. This immuneACCESS table, as held by TCRdb, lists in-frame sequences with V and J called but not all clones. Of the missing ones, under half trace to an unresolved V gene in checked studies; the others have no known cause. In this sample the table shows about 480,000 clones, almost 80% of which occur a single time. The ten largest make up around 12% of the sample. The material sequenced was PBMCs. The receptor source for this set is a woman aged 40 to 49 in good health. Some clones in this sample may be carry-over from other donors' samples.

This rearrangement joins TRBV5-1 to TRBJ2-7; D might be TRBD1 or TRBD2, each matching 5 bases. Germline V lookup: CDR1 SGHRS, CDR2 YFSETQ. The CDR3 is 14 amino acids. V was clipped by 0 bases and J by 1 base, with 8 bases between them. CDR3 sequence: CASSLGDLSYEQYF. The DNA of the CDR3 is TGCGCCAGCAGCTTGGGGGACCTTTCCTACGAGCAGTACTTC. Full variable domain (outside the CDR3, taken from reference TRBV5-1 and TRBJ2-7): KAGVTQTPRYLIKTRGQQVTLSCSPISGHRSVSWYQQTPGQGLQFLFEYFSETQRNKGNFPGRFSGRQFSNSRSEMNVSTLELGDSALYLCASSLGDLSYEQYFGPGTRLTVT.

This chain links TRBV30 with TRBJ2-7, with D maybe TRBD1 (6 bases). The CDR3 loop spans 13 amino acids. V lost 3 bases, J lost 2 bases, and 11 bases lay in between. CDR1 and CDR2 (germline): GTSNPN, SVGIG (reference sequence). The chain's CDR3 is CAWRAGATYEQYF. The CDR3 DNA reads as TGTGCCTGGAGGGCAGGGGCTACCTACGAGCAGTACTTC. Full variable domain (rest looked up from reference TRBV30 and TRBJ2-7): SQTIHQWPATLVQPVGSPLSLECTVEGTSNPNLYWYRQAAGRGLQLLFYSVGIGQISSEVPQNLSASRPQDRQFILSSKKLLLSDSGFYLCAWRAGATYEQYFGPGTRLTVT.

A word on this clone: A much larger clone lies one base from this, so it may be a read error. The sample has other DNA sequences that encode this CDR3 too. The chain has TRBV7-2 and TRBJ1-1; D possibly corresponds to TRBD1 (5 bases). With 1 base removed from V and 1 base from J, the gap between germline ends came to 7 bases. Germline assignment: CDR1 SGHTA and CDR2 FQGNSA. The CDR3 runs 14 residues. The CDR3 loop reads CASSLVGGNTEAFF. CDR3 in DNA: TGTGCCAGCAGCTTAGTTGGGGGGAACACTGAAGCTTTCTTT.

The chain recombines TRBV28 with TRBJ2-5; 10 positions match TRBD2. The germline CDR1 and CDR2 sequences are MDHEN and SYDVKM. The junction had 16 bases not matched to a gene; V was cut back by 5 bases and J by 4 bases. This CDR3 spans 18 amino acids. The CDR3, as DNA: TGTGCCAGCAGTCCGCGGGCTAGCGGGAGCTCACGGGGAGAGACCCAGTACTTC. Translated: CASSPRASGSSRGETQYF. Supplemented by reference TRBV28 and TRBJ2-5, the full variable domain reads DVKVTQSSRYLVKRTGEKVFLECVQDMDHENMFWYRQDPGLGLRLIYFSYDVKMKEKGDIPEGYSVSREKKERFSLILESASTNQTSMYLCASSPRASGSSRGETQYFGPGTRLLVL.

This clone has just one count. The chain carries TRBV6-6 and TRBJ2-7, with 11 bases aligning to TRBD2. Trimming took 8 bases from V and 6 from J; bases not matched to a gene: 12. Germline assignment: CDR1 MNHNY and CDR2 SVGAGI (reference sequence). The CDR3 is 15 amino acids. The CDR3 is CASATTLAGAGEQYF. CDR3 DNA sequence: TGTGCCAGCGCCACTACACTAGCGGGAGCTGGCGAGCAGTACTTC.

This clone was counted ten times or more. V is TRBV12-5 and J is TRBJ2-1; unclear D gene. Trimming left V 3 bases short and J 4 bases short, with 1 base between. Germline lookup yields CDR1 LGHNT and CDR2 FRNRAP. This CDR3 is 11 amino acids long. CDR3 coding DNA: TGTGCTAGTGGTTTTTACAATGAGCAGTTCTTC. Its protein product is CASGFYNEQFF.

The genes are TRBV14 and TRBJ2-2; 11 bases fit TRBD2. This CDR3 contains 15 residues. V gave up 5 bases and J gave up 4 bases; unmatched junction bases: 3. Germline V CDR1 and CDR2: SGHDN, FVKESK. As DNA, the CDR3 is TGTGCCAGCAGCAAACTAGCGGGGGCCACCGGGGAGCTGTTTTTT. Its protein is CASSKLAGATGELFF.